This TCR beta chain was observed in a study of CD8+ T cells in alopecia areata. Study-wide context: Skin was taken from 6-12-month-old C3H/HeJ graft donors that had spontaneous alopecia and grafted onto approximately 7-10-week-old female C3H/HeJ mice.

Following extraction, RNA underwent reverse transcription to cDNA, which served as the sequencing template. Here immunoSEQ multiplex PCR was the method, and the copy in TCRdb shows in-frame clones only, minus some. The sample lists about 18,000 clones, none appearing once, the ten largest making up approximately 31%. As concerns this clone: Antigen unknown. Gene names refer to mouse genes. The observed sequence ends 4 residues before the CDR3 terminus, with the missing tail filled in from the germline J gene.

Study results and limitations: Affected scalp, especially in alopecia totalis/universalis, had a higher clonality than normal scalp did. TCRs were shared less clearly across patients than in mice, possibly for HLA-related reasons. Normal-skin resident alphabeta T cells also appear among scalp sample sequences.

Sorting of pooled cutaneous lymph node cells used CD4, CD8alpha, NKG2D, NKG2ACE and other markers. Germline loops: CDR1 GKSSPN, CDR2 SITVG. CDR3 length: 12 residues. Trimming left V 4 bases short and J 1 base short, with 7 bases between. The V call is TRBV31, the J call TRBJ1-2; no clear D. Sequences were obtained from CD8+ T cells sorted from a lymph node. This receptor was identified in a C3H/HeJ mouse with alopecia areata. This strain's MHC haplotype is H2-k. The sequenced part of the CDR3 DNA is TGTGCCTGGACGGTCAGAAACTCC. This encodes CAWTVRNS. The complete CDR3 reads CAWTVRNSDYTF. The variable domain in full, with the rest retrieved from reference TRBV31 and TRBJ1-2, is AQTIHQWPVAEIKAVGSPLSLGCTIKGKSSPNLYWYWQATGGTLQQLFYSITVGQVESVVQLNLSASRPKDDQFILSTEKLLLSHSGFYLCAWTVRNSDYTFGSGTRLLVI.